This is a list of T cell receptor beta chains from one sample in a study of blood T cell repertoires in COVID-19. Clones were sequenced by immunoSEQ multiplex PCR, and TCRdb holds only the in-frame ones, with some missing. The data show over 200,000 clones, 70% to 90% seen once. The sample taken for sequencing was peripheral blood. These TCRs come from a man aged 50 or older with COVID-19, enrolled during active disease. The CDR3 runs from the conserved cysteine through the conserved F or W. Each record gives: J gene, D gene, V gene, CDR3 DNA, CDR3 protein. D genes are given only for firm matches.

TRBJ1-5 TRBD1 TRBV19 TGTGCCAGTAATCCGACAGGGGGTCGCAATCAGCCCCAGCATTTT CASNPTGGRNQPQHF
TRBJ2-7 - TRBV4-1 TGCGCCAGCAGCCAAGTTGGCGGCGGGGCGGCTTACGAGCAGTACTTC CASSQVGGGAAYEQYF
TRBJ2-1 TRBD2 TRBV5-4 TGTGCCAGCAGCCTGGAGACTAGCGGGATGACTGAGCAGTTCTTC CASSLETSGMTEQFF
TRBJ1-1 - TRBV6-5 TGTGCCAGCATTAGACACGGGAACACTGAAGCTTTCTTT CASIRHGNTEAFF
TRBJ2-7 - TRBV27 TGTGCCAGCAGGATTGGTCCGGTAAGCTCCTACGAGCAGTACTTC CASRIGPVSSYEQYF
TRBJ1-6 - TRBV16 TGTGCCAGCAGCCAACGTGCGGGAAATTCACCCCTCCACTTT CASSQRAGNSPLHF
TRBJ2-1 TRBD2 TRBV12-3/TRBV12-4 TGTGCCAGCAGTTTATCGGGGGGTGAGCAGTTCTTC CASSLSGGEQFF
TRBJ1-4 - TRBV2 TGTGCCAGCAGTTCAGACATTGTTGAAAAACTGTTTTTT CASSSDIVEKLFF
TRBJ2-3 - TRBV27 TGTGCCAGCAGGAGGGCCACAGATACGCAGTATTTT CASRRATDTQYF
TRBJ1-6 TRBD1 TRBV6-1 TGTGCCAGCAGTGAAGCCCTCGGACAGGGGAACAATTCACCCCTCCACTTT CASSEALGQGNNSPLHF